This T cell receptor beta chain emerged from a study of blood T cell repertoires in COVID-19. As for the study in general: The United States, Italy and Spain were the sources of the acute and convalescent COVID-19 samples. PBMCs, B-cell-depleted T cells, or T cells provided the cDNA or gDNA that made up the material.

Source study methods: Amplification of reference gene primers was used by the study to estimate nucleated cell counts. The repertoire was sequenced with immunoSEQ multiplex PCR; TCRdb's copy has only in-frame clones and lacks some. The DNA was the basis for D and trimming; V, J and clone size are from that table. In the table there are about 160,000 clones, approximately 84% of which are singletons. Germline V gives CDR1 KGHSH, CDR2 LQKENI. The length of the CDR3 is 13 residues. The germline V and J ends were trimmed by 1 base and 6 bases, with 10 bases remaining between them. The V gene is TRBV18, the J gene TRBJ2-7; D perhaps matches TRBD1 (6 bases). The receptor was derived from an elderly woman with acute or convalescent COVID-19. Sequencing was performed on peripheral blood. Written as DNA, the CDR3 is TGTGCCAGCTCACCACTGACAGGAGGCGAGCAGTACTTC. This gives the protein CASSPLTGGEQYF.